This T cell receptor (beta chain) was obtained from a study of blood T cell repertoires in COVID-19 (dated by TCRdb to the early 2020s). In terms of the full investigation: Collaborator samples came from the United States, Italy and Spain and covered acute and convalescent phases of COVID-19. Where available, HLA class I and class II types were taken from metadata supplied by the sample provider and were not determined by assay-based typing. Samples came from the ongoing ImmuneRACE study (first 160 participants) plus 1,254 subjects from 6 global collaborators. The repertoires were released in a freely available public database intended as a resource for research on the immune response to SARS-CoV-2. Sample metadata almost always included a de-identified subject ID, COVID-19 status, age in years and sex. Subjects who had been exposed to COVID-19, were actively infected with it, or had recovered from it provided the deeply sampled blood TCRbeta repertoires that made up the dataset. The prospective study material was composed of cDNA or gDNA derived from T cells, B-cell-depleted T cells, or PBMCs. Overall study outcomes, separate from this receptor: Clinical and demographic metadata were provided uncurated, with the amount varying by source and participant.

The germline V gene yields SGHTA for CDR1 and FQGTGA for CDR2. V is pared back by 5 bases and J by 3 bases, with 11 bases lying between the germline termini. Counted from cysteine to phenylalanine, this CDR3 has 13 amino acids. The kept DNA is CDR3 alone, 39 bases in frame from the first base. The immunoSEQ Assay, a bias-controlled multiplex PCR, was used to amplify TCRbeta CDR3 regions from genomic DNA. The paper's data handling went like this. Within the assay, amplification of reference gene primers was used to estimate how many nucleated cells each sample contained. Sequence reads were collapsed and filtered to measure the absolute abundance of every unique TCRbeta CDR3 rearrangement. For each sample, productive Simpson clonality was calculated as the square root of Simpson's diversity index across productive rearrangements. This immuneACCESS table, as held by TCRdb, lists in-frame sequences with V and J called but not all clones. Of the missing ones, under half trace to an unresolved V gene in checked studies; the others have no known cause. That table furnishes V, J and clone size, whereas the DNA furnished D and trimming. In all, the sample holds about 300,000 clones, and roughly 90% of those were seen once. The ten largest clones capture approximately 1.5% of the sample.

In the prospective study, participants were roughly 18 to 100 years old, resided in about two dozen geographic areas of the United States, and were enrolled through a virtual design. In the prospective study, participants were assigned to cohorts based on the clinical history participants reported in a screening survey and a study questionnaire. Recovered participants in ImmuneRACE Cohort 3 were defined by two consecutive negative NP/OP PCR tests, clearance by a healthcare professional, or resolution of symptoms. Mobile phlebotomists in the prospective study collected whole blood, serum and a nasopharyngeal or oropharyngeal swab from every participant. Additional blood draws and questionnaires over an approximately 2-month period could optionally be provided by prospective study participants. Blood samples from the prospective study were shipped frozen or at room temperature prior to DNA extraction.

Of note for this clone: The antigen it binds to is not known. Base qualities are not at hand, and no much larger clone is one base apart. Other DNA sequences in the same sample also yield this CDR3.

This TCR derives from a middle-aged woman who had recovered from COVID-19. Recombination connected TRBV7-3 to TRBJ2-7; no confident D gene assignment can be made. Sequenced sample: PBMCs or T cells enriched from blood (not recorded which). The DNA reads as follows: TGTGCCAGCAGCCTCAGCGATAGCTACGAGCAGTACTTC. It encodes CASSLSDSYEQYF.